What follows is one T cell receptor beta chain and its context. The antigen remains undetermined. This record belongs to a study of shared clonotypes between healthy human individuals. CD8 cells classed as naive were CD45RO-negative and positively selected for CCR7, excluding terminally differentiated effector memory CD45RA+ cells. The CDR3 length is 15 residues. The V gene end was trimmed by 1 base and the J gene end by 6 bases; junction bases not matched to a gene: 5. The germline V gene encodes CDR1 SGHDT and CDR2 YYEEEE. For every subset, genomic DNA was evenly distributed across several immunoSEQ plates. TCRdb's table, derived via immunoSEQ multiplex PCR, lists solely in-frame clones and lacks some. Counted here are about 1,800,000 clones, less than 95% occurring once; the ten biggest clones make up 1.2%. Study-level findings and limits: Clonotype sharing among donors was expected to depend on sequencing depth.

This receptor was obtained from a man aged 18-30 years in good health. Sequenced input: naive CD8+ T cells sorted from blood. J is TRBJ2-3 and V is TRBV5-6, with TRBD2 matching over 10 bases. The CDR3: CASSLTSGVGDTQYF. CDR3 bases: TGTGCCAGCAGCTTGACTAGCGGGGTCGGGGATACGCAGTATTTT. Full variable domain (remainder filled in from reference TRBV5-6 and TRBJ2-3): DAGVTQSPTHLIKTRGQQVTLRCSPKSGHDTVSWYQQALGQGPQFIFQYYEEEERQRGNFPDRFSGHQFPNYSSELNVNALLLGDSALYLCASSLTSGVGDTQYFGPGTRLTVL.